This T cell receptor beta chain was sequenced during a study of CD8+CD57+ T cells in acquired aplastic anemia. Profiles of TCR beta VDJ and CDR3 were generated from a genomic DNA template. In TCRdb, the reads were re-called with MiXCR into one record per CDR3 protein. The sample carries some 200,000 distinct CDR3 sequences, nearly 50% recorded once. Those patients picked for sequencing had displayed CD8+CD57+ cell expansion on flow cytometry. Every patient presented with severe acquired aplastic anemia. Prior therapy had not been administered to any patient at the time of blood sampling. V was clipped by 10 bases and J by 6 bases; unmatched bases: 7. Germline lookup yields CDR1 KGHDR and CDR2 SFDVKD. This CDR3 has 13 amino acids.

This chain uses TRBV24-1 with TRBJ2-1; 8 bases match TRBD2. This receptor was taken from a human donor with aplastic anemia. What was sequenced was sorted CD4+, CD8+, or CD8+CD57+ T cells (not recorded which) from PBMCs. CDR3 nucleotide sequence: TGTGCCACACGACGGGGGGGATCCAATGAGCAGTTCTTC. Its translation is CATRRGGSNEQFF.